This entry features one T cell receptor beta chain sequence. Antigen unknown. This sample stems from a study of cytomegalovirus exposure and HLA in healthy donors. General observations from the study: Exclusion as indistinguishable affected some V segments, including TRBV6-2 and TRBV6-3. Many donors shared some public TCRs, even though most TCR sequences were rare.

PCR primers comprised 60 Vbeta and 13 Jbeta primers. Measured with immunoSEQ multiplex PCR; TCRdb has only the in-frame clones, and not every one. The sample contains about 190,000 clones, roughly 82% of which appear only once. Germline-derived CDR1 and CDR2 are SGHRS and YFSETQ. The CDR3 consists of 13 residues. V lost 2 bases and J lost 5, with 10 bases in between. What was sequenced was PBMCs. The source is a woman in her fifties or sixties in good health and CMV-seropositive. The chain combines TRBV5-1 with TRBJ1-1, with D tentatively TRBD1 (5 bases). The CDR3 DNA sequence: TGCGCCAGCAGCTTTCAGGGTCAAACTGAAGCTTTCTTT. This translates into CASSFQGQTEAFF.